This is a list of T cell receptor beta chains from one sample in a study of blood T cell repertoires in COVID-19. Profiled with immunoSEQ multiplex PCR; TCRdb holds only in-frame clones, not every one. The sample has approximately 200,000 clones; roughly 80% are singletons. Sequenced sample: peripheral blood. The receptor source for this set is a woman aged 25 to 39 with acute or convalescent COVID-19. CDR3s include the opening cysteine and the closing phenylalanine or tryptophan. The order of the fields is J gene, D gene, clone size, V gene, CDR3 length, CDR3 DNA, CDR3 protein. The D gene is left open where the match is weak. Clone size is shown for a subset of rows, as once, few, many or a class of expanded clone.

>TRBJ1-3|TRBD1|once|TRBV7-2|15
TGTGCCAGCAGCTGGCAGGGGGCGCGTGGAAACACCATATATTTT
CASSWQGARGNTIYF
>TRBJ1-2|NA|NA|TRBV5-1|18
TGCGCCAGCAGCTTCGATCACAGGGAAGGCGGGCCTAACTATGGCTACACCTTC
CASSFDHREGGPNYGYTF
>TRBJ2-6|NA|NA|TRBV19|14
TGTGCCAGTAGACAGGGTTCTGGGGCCAACGTCCTGACTTTC
CASRQGSGANVLTF
>TRBJ2-2|NA|NA|TRBV19|15
TGTGCCAGCAGCCTGGAGGGGCGCAACACCGGGGAGCTGTTTTTT
CASSLEGRNTGELFF
>TRBJ1-2|NA|NA|TRBV28|15
TGTGCCAGCAGTTTAGACGGGACTTTTAACTATGGCTACACCTTC
CASSLDGTFNYGYTF
>TRBJ2-3|NA|NA|TRBV6-4|15
TGTGCCAGCAGTTCCACCGGGACTAGCACAGATACGCAGTATTTT
CASSSTGTSTDTQYF
>TRBJ1-5|NA|NA|TRBV7-2|17
TGTGCCAGCAGCTTAGCGCTTGGGGGGGCTGGCAATCAGCCCCAGCATTTT
CASSLALGGAGNQPQHF
>TRBJ1-3|NA|NA|TRBV19|15
TGTGCCAGTAGTATTCAGGATCGACCTGGAAACACCATATATTTT
CASSIQDRPGNTIYF
>TRBJ1-2|NA|NA|TRBV9|14
TGTGCCAGCAAATCCGGGGGGGACAACTATGGCTACACCTTC
CASKSGGDNYGYTF
>TRBJ1-1|NA|NA|TRBV28|15
TGTGCCAGCAGGGACTGGACAGAGATGAACACTGAAGCTTTCTTT
CASRDWTEMNTEAFF
>TRBJ1-4|NA|NA|TRBV11-1|16
TGTGCCAGCAGCTTAACGTCGGGAGCAACTAATGAAAAACTGTTTTTT
CASSLTSGATNEKLFF
>TRBJ2-7|NA|NA|TRBV7-6|13
TGTGCCAGCAGCTTAGCGCTACGGGGAAAGCAGTACTTC
CASSLALRGKQYF
>TRBJ1-1|NA|NA|TRBV25-1|13
TGTGCCAGCAACGGACAGTTTAACACTGAAGCTTTCTTT
CASNGQFNTEAFF
>TRBJ2-1|TRBD2|NA|TRBV7-2|19
TGTGCCAGCAGCCAAGGGGGACTAGCGGGGGGCATCCTTTTGGTTGAGCAGTTCTTC
CASSQGGLAGGILLVEQFF
>TRBJ1-6|TRBD1|NA|TRBV12-5|15
TGTGCTAGTGGTATCCGGGACAGGGGTAATTCACCCCTCCACTTT
CASGIRDRGNSPLHF
>TRBJ1-1|TRBD1|NA|TRBV27|13
TGTGCCAGCAGTTTCGCAGGACAGGTTGAAGCTTTCTTT
CASSFAGQVEAFF